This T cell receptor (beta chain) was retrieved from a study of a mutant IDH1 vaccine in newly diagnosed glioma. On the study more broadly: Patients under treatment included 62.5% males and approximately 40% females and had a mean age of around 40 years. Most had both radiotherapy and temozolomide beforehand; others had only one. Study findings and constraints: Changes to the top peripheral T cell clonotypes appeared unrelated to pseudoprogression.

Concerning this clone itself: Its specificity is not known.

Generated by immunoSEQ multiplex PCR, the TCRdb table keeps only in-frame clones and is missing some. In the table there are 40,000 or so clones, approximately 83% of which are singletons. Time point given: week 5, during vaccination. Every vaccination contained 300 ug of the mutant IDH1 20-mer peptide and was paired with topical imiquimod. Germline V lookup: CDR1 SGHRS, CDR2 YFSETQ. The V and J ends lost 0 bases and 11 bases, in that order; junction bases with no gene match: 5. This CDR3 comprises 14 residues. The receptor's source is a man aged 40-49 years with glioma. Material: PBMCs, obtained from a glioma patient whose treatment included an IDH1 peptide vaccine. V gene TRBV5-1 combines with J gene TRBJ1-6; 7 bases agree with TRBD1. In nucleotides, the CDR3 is TGCGCCAGCAGCTTGGACAGGGGTCGGCCACCCCTCCACTTT. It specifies CASSLDRGRPPLHF. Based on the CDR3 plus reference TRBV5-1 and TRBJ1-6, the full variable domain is KAGVTQTPRYLIKTRGQQVTLSCSPISGHRSVSWYQQTPGQGLQFLFEYFSETQRNKGNFPGRFSGRQFSNSRSEMNVSTLELGDSALYLCASSLDRGRPPLHFGNGTRLTVT.